This TCR beta chain was found in a study of blood T cell repertoires in COVID-19. Study-wide context: Samples representing acute and convalescent COVID-19 were sourced from the United States, Italy and Spain. T cells, B-cell-depleted T cells, or PBMCs provided the cDNA or gDNA that served as material.

In the original processing: Amplification from reference gene primers served as the basis for estimated nucleated cell counts. This table comes from immunoSEQ multiplex PCR, and its TCRdb copy is limited to in-frame clones, with some not included. The D gene and trimming were derived from the DNA, and the V and J assignments and clone size from that table. The repertoire includes about 210,000 clones, 82% of them detected once, and 9.5% to 15% sits in the top ten. CDR1 LGHDT and CDR2 YNNKEL come from the germline V gene (reference sequence). The CDR3 is made up of 19 amino acids. V shed 0 bases, J shed 6 bases, and the junction held 16 bases outside the gene matches.

The V and J genes are TRBV3-1 (or the pseudogene TRBV3-2) and TRBJ2-4; the match to TRBD2 covers 8 bases. The sequencing input was peripheral blood. This clonotype originated in a woman aged 40 to 50 with acute or convalescent COVID-19. The DNA for the CDR3 is TGTGCCAGCAGCCAAGATACCAACCGACTGAGCGGGAGATTAAACATTCAGTACTTC. The encoded protein is CASSQDTNRLSGRLNIQYF.